The 9 T cell receptor beta chains in this list originate from one sample, sequenced in a study of T-cell memory formation after mild COVID-19. MiXCR was run by TCRdb on the 5' RACE reads, yielding one entry per CDR3 protein. The table lists fewer than 700,000 distinct CDR3 sequences, about 20% of them singletons. The sample comprised PBMCs or a T cell subset sorted from them (not recorded which). These receptors originate from an adult woman who had mild COVID-19 (a few samples of this study predate the infection). Cell type and time point are not known.

This clonotype was seen only a few times. This chain connects TRBV20-1 to TRBJ2-5; D might be TRBD1 or TRBD2, each matching 5 bases. Germline V lookup: CDR1 DFQATT, CDR2 SNEGSKA (reference sequence). The CDR3 extends over 12 amino acids. Trimming stripped 5 bases from V and 5 bases from J, with 12 bases between. The CDR3 nucleotides are TGCAGTGCTGAGAGGGGTCCCGAGACCCAGTACTTC. Protein: CSAERGPETQYF.

The chain has TRBV12-3 or TRBV12-4 and TRBJ2-2, with TRBD1 as a possible D gene (6 bases). This CDR3 is 14 amino acids long. V was cut by 6 bases and J by 8 bases, with 16 bases left in between. CDR3 coding DNA: TGTGCCAGCAGACCGGGACACCAAACTGGGGAGCTGTTTTTT. Translation: CASRPGHQTGELFF.

The rearrangement links TRBV5-5 to TRBJ2-7, with a tentative D call TRBD2 (6 bases). Germline CDR1 reads SGHKS; CDR2 reads YYEKEE (reference sequence). V gave up 2 bases and J gave up 7 bases, with 16 bases separating them. The CDR3 covers 14 residues. The CDR3 bases are TGTGCCAGCAGCTTTGGCGGGACCACTGGTGAGCAGTACTTC. Protein product: CASSFGGTTGEQYF.

This clonotype was observed a handful of times. The CDR3 DNA follows: TGTGCCAGCAGATATCACGCGGGGGGACTCCTTGAGTATGGCTACACCTTC. Translated: CASRYHAGGLLEYGYTF. This chain links TRBV7-9 with TRBJ1-2; perhaps TRBD1 as D (5 bases). The V end lost 6 bases, the J end lost 5 bases, and 25 bases lay between the germline ends. CDR3 length equals 17 residues. Looked up from germline, CDR1 is SEHNR and CDR2 is FQNEAQ (reference sequence). The full variable domain, in which reference TRBV7-9 and TRBJ1-2 provide the parts outside the CDR3, is DTGVSQNPRHKITKRGQNVTFRCDPISEHNRLYWYRQTLGQGPEFLTYFQNEAQLEKSRLLSDRFSAERPKGSFSTLEIQRTEQGDSAMYLCASRYHAGGLLEYGYTFGSGTRLTVV.

This clonotype occurred many times. The chain uses TRBV10-3 and TRBJ1-2; D uncertain. CDR3 length equals 13 residues. The V and J ends lost 2 bases and 2 bases respectively, with 6 bases between them. Germline-derived CDR1 and CDR2 are ENHRY and SYGVKD. The CDR3 reads CAISETANYGYTF. CDR3 bases: TGTGCCATCAGTGAGACAGCGAACTATGGCTACACCTTC.

This clonotype has a handful of counts. CDR3 sequence: CASSKGLAESNEQYF. For the CDR3, the DNA is TGTGCCAGCAGCAAAGGACTAGCGGAGTCGAACGAGCAGTACTTC. The rearrangement links TRBV7-2 to TRBJ2-7; 10 bases map to TRBD2. Trimming cost V 5 bases and J 5 bases; bases outside gene matches: 9. The CDR3 is made up of 15 amino acids. Germline lookup yields CDR1 SGHTA and CDR2 FQGNSA.

J is TRBJ1-2 and V is TRBV7-3; D is ambiguous. Germline assignment: CDR1 SGHTA and CDR2 FQGTGA. The CDR3 totals 17 residues. With 5 bases removed from V and 2 bases from J, the gap between germline ends came to 21 bases. CDR3 region: CASSPLPGAAMNYGYTF. The CDR3 DNA sequence: TGTGCCAGCAGCCCACTCCCGGGAGCGGCCATGAACTATGGCTACACCTTC.

This clonotype was counted between two and nine times. The chain links TRBV4-1 to TRBJ1-2; unclear D gene. Trimming cost V 0 bases and J 5 bases, with 7 bases left between them. The CDR3 covers 13 residues. Per germline, CDR1 MGHRA and CDR2 YSYEKL. The CDR3 loop reads CASSQDSLYGYTF. The DNA of the CDR3 is TGCGCCAGCAGCCAAGACAGTTTGTATGGCTACACCTTC.

The chain uses TRBV9 and TRBJ2-3; 7 bases match TRBD1. The germline gives CDR1 SGDLS, CDR2 YYNGEE. Losses at the gene ends were 0 bases for V and 0 bases for J; bases not matched to a gene: 4. The CDR3 is 16 residues long. Here the CDR3 reads CASSVGNRGSTDTQYF. The CDR3 bases are TGTGCCAGCAGCGTAGGTAACAGGGGCAGCACAGATACGCAGTATTTT. Together with reference TRBV9 and TRBJ2-3, the CDR3 gives the full variable domain: DSGVTQTPKHLITATGQRVTLRCSPRSGDLSVYWYQQSLDQGLQFLIQYYNGEERAKGNILERFSAQQFPDLHSELNLSSLELGDSALYFCASSVGNRGSTDTQYFGPGTRLTVL.